These T cell receptor beta chains were read from a single sample in a study of CD8+ T cells in alopecia areata. Using immunoSEQ multiplex PCR, the repertoire was profiled, and TCRdb retains in-frame clones only, with some absent. The sample has fewer than 200,000 clones, around 60% seen once; the top ten hold 13% to 15%. The input for sequencing was CD4+ T cells sorted from blood, taken at week 24, from a patient treated with tofacitinib. These receptors all stem from a human donor with alopecia areata. The CDR3 runs from the conserved cysteine through the conserved F or W. Each record gives: CDR3 DNA, CDR3 protein, J gene, V gene, clone size, D gene. The D gene is left open where the match is weak. Clone size, where shown, is once, few, many, or a class for clones that have expanded.

DNA: TGTGCCAGCAGCCTCTGGTCTGGAAACACCATATATTTT; CDR3: CASSLWSGNTIYF; J: TRBJ1-3; V: TRBV13; size: NA; D: NA
DNA: TGTGCCAGCAGCTTGAGTGCTACAACTAATGAAAAACTGTTTTTT; CDR3: CASSLSATTNEKLFF; J: TRBJ1-4; V: TRBV7-9; size: NA; D: NA
DNA: TGTGCCAGCAGTGGCAGGGGCAACACTGAAGCTTTCTTT; CDR3: CASSGRGNTEAFF; J: TRBJ1-1; V: TRBV2; size: NA; D: NA
DNA: TGCAGCGTCAGTCGTACAGCGAACACTGAAGCTTTCTTT; CDR3: CSVSRTANTEAFF; J: TRBJ1-1; V: TRBV29-1; size: NA; D: NA
DNA: TGTGCCAGCAGTGACAGGGGCACCGGGGAGCTGTTTTTT; CDR3: CASSDRGTGELFF; J: TRBJ2-2; V: TRBV6-4; size: NA; D: NA
DNA: TGCAGCGTCACAAAGGGACCGGGACGGCCGAACACTGAAGCTTTCTTT; CDR3: CSVTKGPGRPNTEAFF; J: TRBJ1-1; V: TRBV29-1; size: NA; D: NA
DNA: TGTGCCATTGGGAACACCGGGGAGCTGTTTTTT; CDR3: CAIGNTGELFF; J: TRBJ2-2; V: TRBV10-3; size: NA; D: NA
DNA: TGTGCCAGCAGTCGAACTTCCGGGGAGACCCAGTACTTC; CDR3: CASSRTSGETQYF; J: TRBJ2-5; V: TRBV6-5; size: NA; D: NA
DNA: TGTGCCAGCAGAGGGGGGGGCGGTTGGACCCAGCATTTT; CDR3: CASRGGGGWTQHF; J: TRBJ1-5; V: TRBV27; size: few; D: NA
DNA: TGTGCCTGGAGTGTAGGGCCCGGGGACCTCCACTTT; CDR3: CAWSVGPGDLHF; J: TRBJ1-6; V: TRBV30; size: NA; D: NA
DNA: TGTGCCAGCAGCTTAGAGGGAACCATGAACACTGAAGCTTTCTTT; CDR3: CASSLEGTMNTEAFF; J: TRBJ1-1; V: TRBV7-9; size: NA; D: NA
DNA: TGTGCCAGCGGACCCACACTAGCGCAAGAGACCCAGTACTTC; CDR3: CASGPTLAQETQYF; J: TRBJ2-5; V: TRBV9; size: NA; D: TRBD2
DNA: TGTGCCAGCAGTGAAGGGGAGTGGGGTGGCTACACCTTC; CDR3: CASSEGEWGGYTF; J: TRBJ1-2; V: TRBV6-1; size: once; D: NA
DNA: TGCGCCAGCAGCTTCGGGCAGGGGTCACCCCTCCACTTT; CDR3: CASSFGQGSPLHF; J: TRBJ1-6; V: TRBV5-1; size: NA; D: NA
DNA: TGTGCCAGCAGTGAATGGACAGGGCTTGGCTACACCTTC; CDR3: CASSEWTGLGYTF; J: TRBJ1-2; V: TRBV6-1; size: NA; D: TRBD1
DNA: TGTGCCTGGAGTAAGGACGGGAACACTGAAGCTTTCTTT; CDR3: CAWSKDGNTEAFF; J: TRBJ1-1; V: TRBV30; size: NA; D: NA
DNA: TGCAGCGTGCCTGAGGGGAGGGAGACCCAGTACTTC; CDR3: CSVPEGRETQYF; J: TRBJ2-5; V: TRBV29-1; size: few; D: NA
DNA: TGTGCCAGCACCCCCAGCGGGGAGACCCAGTACTTC; CDR3: CASTPSGETQYF; J: TRBJ2-5; V: TRBV6-6; size: NA; D: NA
DNA: TGTGCCAGCAGCTTAGGGCGGGACAGGGTTCGGTACGAGCAGTACTTC; CDR3: CASSLGRDRVRYEQYF; J: TRBJ2-7; V: TRBV13; size: few; D: TRBD1
DNA: TGTGCCAGCAGCCAAGATGGAGGCAGGGACCACAATGAGCAGTTCTTC; CDR3: CASSQDGGRDHNEQFF; J: TRBJ2-1; V: TRBV4-2; size: NA; D: NA
DNA: TGTGCCAGCAGTTTACTTGTCGACAGTCGTTTGCATTTT; CDR3: CASSLLVDSRLHF; J: TRBJ1-5; V: TRBV27; size: few; D: NA
DNA: TGTGCCTGGAGTTCTCGACCGGGGCAGCCCCAGCATTTT; CDR3: CAWSSRPGQPQHF; J: TRBJ1-5; V: TRBV30; size: NA; D: NA